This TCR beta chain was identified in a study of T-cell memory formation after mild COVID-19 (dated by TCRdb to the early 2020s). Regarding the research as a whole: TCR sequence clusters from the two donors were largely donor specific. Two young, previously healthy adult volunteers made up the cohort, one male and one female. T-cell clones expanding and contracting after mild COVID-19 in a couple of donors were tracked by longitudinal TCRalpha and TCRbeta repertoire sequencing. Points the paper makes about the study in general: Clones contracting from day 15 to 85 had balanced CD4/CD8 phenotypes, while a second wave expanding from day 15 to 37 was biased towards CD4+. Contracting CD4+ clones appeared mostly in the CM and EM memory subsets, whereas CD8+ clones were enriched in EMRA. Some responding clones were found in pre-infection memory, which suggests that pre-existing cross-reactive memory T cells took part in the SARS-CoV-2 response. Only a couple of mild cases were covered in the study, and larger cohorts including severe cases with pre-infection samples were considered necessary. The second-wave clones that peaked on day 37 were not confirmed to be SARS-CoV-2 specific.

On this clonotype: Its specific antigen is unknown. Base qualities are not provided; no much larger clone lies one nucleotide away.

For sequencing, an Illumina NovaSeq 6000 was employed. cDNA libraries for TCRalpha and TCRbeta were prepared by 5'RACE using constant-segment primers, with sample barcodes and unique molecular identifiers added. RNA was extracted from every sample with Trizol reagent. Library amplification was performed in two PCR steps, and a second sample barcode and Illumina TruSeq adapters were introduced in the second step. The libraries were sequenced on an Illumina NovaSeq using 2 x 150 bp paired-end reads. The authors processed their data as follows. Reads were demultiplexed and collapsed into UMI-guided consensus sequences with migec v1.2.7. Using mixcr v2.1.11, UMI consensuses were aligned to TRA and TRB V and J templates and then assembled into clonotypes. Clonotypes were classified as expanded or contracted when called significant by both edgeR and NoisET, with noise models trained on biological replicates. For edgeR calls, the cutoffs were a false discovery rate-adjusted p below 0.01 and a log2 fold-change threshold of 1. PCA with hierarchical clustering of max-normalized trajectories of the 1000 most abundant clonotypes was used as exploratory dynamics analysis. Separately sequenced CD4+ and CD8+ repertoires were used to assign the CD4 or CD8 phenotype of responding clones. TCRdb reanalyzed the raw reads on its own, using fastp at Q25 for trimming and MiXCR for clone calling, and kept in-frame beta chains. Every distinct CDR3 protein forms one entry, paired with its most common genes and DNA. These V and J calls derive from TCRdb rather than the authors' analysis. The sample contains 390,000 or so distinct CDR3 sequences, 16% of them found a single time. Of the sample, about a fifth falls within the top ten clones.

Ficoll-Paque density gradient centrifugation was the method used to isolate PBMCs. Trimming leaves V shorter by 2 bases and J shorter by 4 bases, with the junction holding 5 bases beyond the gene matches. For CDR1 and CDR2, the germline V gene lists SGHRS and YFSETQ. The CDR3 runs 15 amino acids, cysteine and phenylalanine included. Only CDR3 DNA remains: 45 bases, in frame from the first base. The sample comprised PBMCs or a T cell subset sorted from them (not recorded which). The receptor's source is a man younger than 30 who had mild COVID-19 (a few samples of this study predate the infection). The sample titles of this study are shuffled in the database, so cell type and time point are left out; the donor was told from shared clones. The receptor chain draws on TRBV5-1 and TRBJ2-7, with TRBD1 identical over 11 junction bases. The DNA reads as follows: TGCGCCAGCAGCTTAAACCGGGACAGGGGGTACGAGCAGTACTTC. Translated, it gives CASSLNRDRGYEQYF.